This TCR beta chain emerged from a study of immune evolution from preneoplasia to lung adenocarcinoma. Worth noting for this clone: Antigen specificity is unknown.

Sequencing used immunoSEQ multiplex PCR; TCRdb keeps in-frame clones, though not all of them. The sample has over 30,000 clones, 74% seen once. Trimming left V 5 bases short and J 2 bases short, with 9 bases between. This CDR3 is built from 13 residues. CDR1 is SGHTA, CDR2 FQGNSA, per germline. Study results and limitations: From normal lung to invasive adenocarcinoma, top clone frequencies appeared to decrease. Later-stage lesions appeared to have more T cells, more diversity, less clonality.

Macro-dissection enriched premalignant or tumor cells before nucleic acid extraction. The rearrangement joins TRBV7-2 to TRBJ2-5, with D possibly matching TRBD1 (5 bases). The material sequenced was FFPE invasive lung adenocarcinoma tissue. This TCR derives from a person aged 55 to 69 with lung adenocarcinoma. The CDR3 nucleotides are TGTGCCAGCAGCATTGACAGACAAGAGACCCAGTACTTC. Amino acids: CASSIDRQETQYF.